The clone carrying this T cell receptor (beta chain) showed up just once. Its antigen remains unidentified. Primers for the PCR totalled 60 Vbeta and 13 Jbeta. Measured with immunoSEQ multiplex PCR; TCRdb has only the in-frame clones, and not every one. The sample contains roughly 87,000 clones, roughly 75% of which appear only once. The V and J ends lost 0 bases and 7 bases respectively, with 7 bases between them. This CDR3 region has 13 residues. Germline CDR1 and CDR2: LGHNA and YNFKEQ. This sample is part of a study of cytomegalovirus exposure and HLA in healthy donors. Study-level findings and limits: Immune exposure data for these donors was limited to CMV serostatus.

The origin of this receptor is a man between 60 and 75 years old in good health and CMV-seronegative. The chain recombines TRBV4-2 with TRBJ2-1; D call uncertain. The sequenced material came from PBMCs. The CDR3 DNA reads as TGTGCCAGCAGCCAAGAGGCAGTAAATGAGCAGTTCTTC. Translation gives CASSQEAVNEQFF.